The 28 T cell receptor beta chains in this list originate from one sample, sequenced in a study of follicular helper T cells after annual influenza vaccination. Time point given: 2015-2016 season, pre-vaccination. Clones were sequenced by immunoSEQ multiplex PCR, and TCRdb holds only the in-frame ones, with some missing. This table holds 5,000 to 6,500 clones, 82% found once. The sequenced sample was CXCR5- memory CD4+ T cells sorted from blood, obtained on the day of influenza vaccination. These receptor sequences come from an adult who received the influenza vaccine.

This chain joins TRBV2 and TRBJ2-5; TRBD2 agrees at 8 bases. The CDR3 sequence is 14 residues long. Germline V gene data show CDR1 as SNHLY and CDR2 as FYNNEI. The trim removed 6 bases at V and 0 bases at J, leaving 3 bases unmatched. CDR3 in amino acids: CASSPLADQETQYF. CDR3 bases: TGTGCCAGCAGCCCACTAGCGGACCAAGAGACCCAGTACTTC.

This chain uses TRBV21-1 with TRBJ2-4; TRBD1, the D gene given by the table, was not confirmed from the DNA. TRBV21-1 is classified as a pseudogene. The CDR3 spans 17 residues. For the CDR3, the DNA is TGTGCCAGCAGCAAAGACTACAGGGATTTAGCCAAAAACATTCAGTACTTC. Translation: CASSKDYRDLAKNIQYF.

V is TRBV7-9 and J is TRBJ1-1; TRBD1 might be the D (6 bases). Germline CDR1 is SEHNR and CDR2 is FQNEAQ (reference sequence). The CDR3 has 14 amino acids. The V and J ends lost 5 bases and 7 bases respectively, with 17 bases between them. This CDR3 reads CASSPSQGRGEAFF. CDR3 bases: TGTGCCAGCAGCCCGTCACAGGGAAGGGGTGAAGCTTTCTTT.

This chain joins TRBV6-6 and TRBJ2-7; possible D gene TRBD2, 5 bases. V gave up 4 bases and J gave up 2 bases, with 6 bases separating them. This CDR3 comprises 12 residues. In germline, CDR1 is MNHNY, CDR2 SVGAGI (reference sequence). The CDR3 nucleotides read TGTGCCAGCAGTTCCGGGACCTACGAGCAGTACTTC. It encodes CASSSGTYEQYF.

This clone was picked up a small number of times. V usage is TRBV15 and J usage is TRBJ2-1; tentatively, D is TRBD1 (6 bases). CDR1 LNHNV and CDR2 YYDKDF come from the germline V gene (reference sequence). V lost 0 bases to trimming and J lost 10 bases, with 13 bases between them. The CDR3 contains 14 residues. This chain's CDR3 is CATSRDWETGEQFF. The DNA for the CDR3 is TGTGCCACCAGCAGAGATTGGGAAACAGGGGAGCAGTTCTTC.

In DNA, the CDR3 is TGTGCCAGCCAGATGGGGGGAACAGATCAGCCCCAGCATTTT. This translates into CASQMGGTDQPQHF. This chain joins TRBV28 and TRBJ1-5, with a tentative D call TRBD1 (5 bases). The CDR3 runs to 14 residues. Trimming shortened V by 8 bases and J by 5 bases, and 16 bases separated the two germline ends. The germline CDR1 and CDR2 sequences are MDHEN and SYDVKM.

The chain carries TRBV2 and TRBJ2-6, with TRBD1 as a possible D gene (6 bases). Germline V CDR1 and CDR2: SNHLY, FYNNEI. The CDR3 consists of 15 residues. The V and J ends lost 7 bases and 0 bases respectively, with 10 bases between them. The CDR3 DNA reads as TGTGCCAGCAAACAGGGTCTCTCTGGGGCCAACGTCCTGACTTTC. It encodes CASKQGLSGANVLTF.

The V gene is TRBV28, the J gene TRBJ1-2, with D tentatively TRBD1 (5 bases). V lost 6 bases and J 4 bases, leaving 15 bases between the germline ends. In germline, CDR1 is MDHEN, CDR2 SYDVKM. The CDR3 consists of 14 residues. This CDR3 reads CASSQDTAGYGYTF. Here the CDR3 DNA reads TGTGCCAGCAGCCAGGACACGGCTGGCTATGGCTACACCTTC.

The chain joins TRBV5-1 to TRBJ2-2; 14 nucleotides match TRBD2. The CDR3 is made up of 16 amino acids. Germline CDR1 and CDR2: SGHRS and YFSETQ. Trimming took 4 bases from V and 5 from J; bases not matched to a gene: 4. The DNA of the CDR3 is TGCGCCAGCAGCCCCGGACTAGCGGGAGGTACCGGGGAGCTGTTTTTT. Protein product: CASSPGLAGGTGELFF.

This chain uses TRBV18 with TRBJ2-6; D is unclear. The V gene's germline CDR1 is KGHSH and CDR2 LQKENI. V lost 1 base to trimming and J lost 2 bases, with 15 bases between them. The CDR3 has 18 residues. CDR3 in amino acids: CASSPLAERIAGANVLTF. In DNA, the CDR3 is TGTGCCAGCTCACCACTCGCCGAAAGAATCGCTGGGGCCAACGTCCTGACTTTC.

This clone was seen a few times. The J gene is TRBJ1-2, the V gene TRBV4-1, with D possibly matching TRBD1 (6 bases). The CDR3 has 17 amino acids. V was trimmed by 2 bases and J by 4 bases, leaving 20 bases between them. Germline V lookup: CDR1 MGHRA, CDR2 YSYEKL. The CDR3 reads CASSQFVTGRTIYGYTF. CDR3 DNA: TGCGCCAGCAGCCAATTCGTAACAGGGAGAACGATCTATGGCTACACCTTC.

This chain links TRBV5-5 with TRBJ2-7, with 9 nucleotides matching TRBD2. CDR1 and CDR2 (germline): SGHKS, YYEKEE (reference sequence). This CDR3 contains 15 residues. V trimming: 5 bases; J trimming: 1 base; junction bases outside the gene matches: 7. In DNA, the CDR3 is TGTGCCAGCAGACCTAGCGGGACGTATTCCTACGAGCAGTACTTC. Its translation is CASRPSGTYSYEQYF.

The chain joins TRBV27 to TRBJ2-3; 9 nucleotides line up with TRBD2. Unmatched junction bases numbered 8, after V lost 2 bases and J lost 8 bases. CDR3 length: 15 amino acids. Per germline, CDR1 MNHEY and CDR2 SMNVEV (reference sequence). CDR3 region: CASSLAGGASGTQYF. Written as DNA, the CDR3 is TGTGCCAGCAGTTTAGCGGGGGGGGCCTCGGGTACGCAGTATTTT.

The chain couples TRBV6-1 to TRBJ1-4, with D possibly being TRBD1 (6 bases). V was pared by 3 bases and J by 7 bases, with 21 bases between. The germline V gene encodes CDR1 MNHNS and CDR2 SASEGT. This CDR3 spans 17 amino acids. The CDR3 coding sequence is TGTGCCAGCAGTGATCAGCTGCTGGGGGGCGGGTTTGAAAAACTGTTTTTT. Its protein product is CASSDQLLGGGFEKLFF.

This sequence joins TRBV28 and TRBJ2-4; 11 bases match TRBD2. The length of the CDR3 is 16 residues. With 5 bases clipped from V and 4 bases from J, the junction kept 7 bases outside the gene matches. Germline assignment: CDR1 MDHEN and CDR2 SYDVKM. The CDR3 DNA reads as TGTGCCAGCAGTCAATGGGTAGCGGGAGGGAAAAACATTCAGTACTTC. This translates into CASSQWVAGGKNIQYF.

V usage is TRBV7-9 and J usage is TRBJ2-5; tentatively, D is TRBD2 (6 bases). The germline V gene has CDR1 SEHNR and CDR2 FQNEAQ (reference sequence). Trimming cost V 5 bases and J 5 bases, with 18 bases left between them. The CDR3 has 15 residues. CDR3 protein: CASSPPAGLAETQYF. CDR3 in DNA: TGTGCCAGCAGCCCACCGGCGGGGCTGGCGGAGACCCAGTACTTC.

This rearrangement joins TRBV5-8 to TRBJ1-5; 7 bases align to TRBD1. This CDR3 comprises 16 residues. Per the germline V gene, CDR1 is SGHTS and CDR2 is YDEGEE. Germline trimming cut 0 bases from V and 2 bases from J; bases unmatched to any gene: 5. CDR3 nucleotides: TGTGCCAGCAGCTTGGAAGGGGACAGCCGCAATCAGCCCCAGCATTTT. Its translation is CASSLEGDSRNQPQHF.

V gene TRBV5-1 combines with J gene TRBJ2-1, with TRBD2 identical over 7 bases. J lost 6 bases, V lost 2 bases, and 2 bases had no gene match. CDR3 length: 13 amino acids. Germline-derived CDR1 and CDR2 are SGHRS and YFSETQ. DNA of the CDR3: TGCGCCAGCAGCTTCAGGGAGGGCAATGAGCAGTTCTTC. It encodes CASSFREGNEQFF.

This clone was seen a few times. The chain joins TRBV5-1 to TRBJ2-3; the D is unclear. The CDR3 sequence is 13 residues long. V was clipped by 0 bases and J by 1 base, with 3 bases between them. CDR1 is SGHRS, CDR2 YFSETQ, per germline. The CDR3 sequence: CASSLAGTDTQYF. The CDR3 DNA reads TGCGCCAGCAGCTTGGCAGGCACAGATACGCAGTATTTT.

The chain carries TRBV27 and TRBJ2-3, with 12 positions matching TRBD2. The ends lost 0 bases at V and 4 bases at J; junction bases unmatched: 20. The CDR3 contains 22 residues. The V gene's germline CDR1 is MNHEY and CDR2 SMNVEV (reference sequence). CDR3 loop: CASSLSFRGLAGGLRGADTQYF. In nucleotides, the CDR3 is TGTGCCAGCAGTTTATCTTTCCGGGGGCTAGCGGGAGGGCTACGGGGCGCAGATACGCAGTATTTT.

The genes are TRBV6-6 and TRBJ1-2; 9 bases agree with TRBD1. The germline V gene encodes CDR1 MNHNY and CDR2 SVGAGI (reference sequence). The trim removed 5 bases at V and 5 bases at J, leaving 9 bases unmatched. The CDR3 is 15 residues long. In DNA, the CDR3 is TGTGCCAGCAGTCCTAGCGGGACAGGGAGATATGGCTACACCTTC. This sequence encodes CASSPSGTGRYGYTF.

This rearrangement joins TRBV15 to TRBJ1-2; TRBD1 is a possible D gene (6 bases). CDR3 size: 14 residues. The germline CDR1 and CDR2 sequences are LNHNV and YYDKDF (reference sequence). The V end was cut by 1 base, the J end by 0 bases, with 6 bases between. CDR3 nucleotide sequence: TGTGCCACCAGCAGAGGGGACACTAACTATGGCTACACCTTC. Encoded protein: CATSRGDTNYGYTF.

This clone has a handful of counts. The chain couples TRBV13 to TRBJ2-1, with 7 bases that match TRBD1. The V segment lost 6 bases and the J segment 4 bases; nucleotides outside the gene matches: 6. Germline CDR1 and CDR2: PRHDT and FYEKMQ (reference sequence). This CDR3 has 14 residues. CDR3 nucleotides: TGTGCCAGCAGACTAGGGACAGCGTACAATGAGCAGTTCTTC. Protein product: CASRLGTAYNEQFF.

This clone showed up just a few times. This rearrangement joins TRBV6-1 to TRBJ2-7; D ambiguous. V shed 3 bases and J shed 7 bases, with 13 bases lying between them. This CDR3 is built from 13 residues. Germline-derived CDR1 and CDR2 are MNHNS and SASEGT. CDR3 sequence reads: CASSELIPTEQYF. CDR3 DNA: TGTGCCAGCAGTGAGCTGATACCGACTGAGCAGTACTTC.

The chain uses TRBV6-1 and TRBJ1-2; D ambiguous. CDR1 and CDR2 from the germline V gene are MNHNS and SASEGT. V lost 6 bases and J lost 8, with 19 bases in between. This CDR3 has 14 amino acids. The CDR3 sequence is CASSPNREGLGYTF. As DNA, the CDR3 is TGTGCCAGCAGCCCTAATCGGGAGGGATTGGGCTACACCTTC.

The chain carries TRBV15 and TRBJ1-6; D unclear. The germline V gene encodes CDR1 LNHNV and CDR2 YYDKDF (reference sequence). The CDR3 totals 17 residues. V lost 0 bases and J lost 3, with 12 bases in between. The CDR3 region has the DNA TGTGCCACCAGCAGAGATCCGGGAAGTGGCTATAATTCACCCCTCCACTTT. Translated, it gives CATSRDPGSGYNSPLHF.

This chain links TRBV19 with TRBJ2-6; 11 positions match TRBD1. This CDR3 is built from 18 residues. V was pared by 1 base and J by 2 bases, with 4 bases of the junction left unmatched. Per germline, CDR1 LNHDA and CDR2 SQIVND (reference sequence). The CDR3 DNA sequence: TGTGCCAGTAGTATAGGGGGGACAGGGGGAGCTGGGGCCAACGTCCTGACTTTC. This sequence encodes CASSIGGTGGAGANVLTF.

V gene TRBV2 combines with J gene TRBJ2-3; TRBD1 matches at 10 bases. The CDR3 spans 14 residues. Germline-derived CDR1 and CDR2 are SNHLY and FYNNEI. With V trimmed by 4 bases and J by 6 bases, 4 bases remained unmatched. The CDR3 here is CASSVTGGVDTQYF. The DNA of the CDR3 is TGTGCCAGCAGTGTGACAGGGGGCGTTGATACGCAGTATTTT.